This T cell receptor (beta chain) was documented in a study of blood T cell repertoires in COVID-19. About the study: The United States, Italy and Spain supplied acute and convalescent COVID-19 samples. PBMCs, B-cell-depleted T cells, or T cells were the source of the cDNA or gDNA that made up the material.

Original processing notes: Scientists estimated how many nucleated cells there were by amplifying reference gene primers. Clones were sequenced by immunoSEQ multiplex PCR, and TCRdb holds only the in-frame ones, with some missing. V and J calls and clone size are as listed in that table; D and trimming were resolved from the DNA. The data contain 90,000 to 150,000 clones, roughly 80% of them singletons. The germline V and J ends were trimmed by 5 bases and 4 bases, with 8 bases remaining between them. Germline assignment: CDR1 WNHNN and CDR2 SYGVQD (reference sequence). The length of the CDR3 is 13 residues.

The TCR sequence derives from a human donor in a cohort sampled during active COVID-19. The specimen sequenced was peripheral blood. The V call is TRBV10-1, the J call TRBJ1-4; D is undetermined. The CDR3 coding sequence is TGCGCCAGCAGTCCCTCAGTTAATGAAAAACTGTTTTTT. As protein: CASSPSVNEKLFF.